Each of the 9 T cell receptor beta chains below was sequenced from the same sample in a study of CD8+CD57+ T cells in acquired aplastic anemia. Researchers used genomic DNA as the template to profile TCR beta VDJ and CDR3. MiXCR was run by TCRdb on the reads, yielding one entry per CDR3 protein. The table shows around 190,000 distinct CDR3 sequences, with around 59% occurring only once. Sequenced input: sorted CD4+, CD8+, or CD8+CD57+ T cells (not recorded which) from PBMCs. The receptors were sampled from a human donor in good health, serving as a control.

This clonotype was seen many times. J is TRBJ2-5 and V is TRBV7-2; 7 bases map to TRBD1. The CDR3 has 14 amino acids. In germline, CDR1 is SGHTA, CDR2 FQGNSA. Trimming at V came to 5 bases and at J to 1 base, leaving 4 bases not matched to a gene. The CDR3 loop reads CASSPRTGQETQYF. The CDR3 bases are TGTGCCAGCAGCCCAAGGACAGGCCAAGAGACCCAGTACTTC.

This clonotype was counted many times. The rearrangement links TRBV28 to TRBJ2-5; 8 bases agree with TRBD1. Germline V gene sequence: CDR1 MDHEN, CDR2 SYDVKM. With V trimmed by 6 bases and J by 3 bases, 3 bases remained unmatched. The CDR3 is 13 residues long. The CDR3 sequence: CASSGQGEETQYF. The CDR3 DNA sequence: TGTGCCAGCAGCGGACAGGGCGAAGAGACCCAGTACTTC.

This clonotype was detected only once. J is TRBJ1-6 and V is TRBV7-2; D unclear. From germline, CDR1 is SGHTA and CDR2 FQGNSA. V was shortened by 5 bases and J by 6 bases, with 11 bases between the two germline ends. The CDR3 extends over 14 amino acids. The CDR3 loop reads CASSQAGPNSPLHF. CDR3 sequence (DNA): TGTGCCAGCAGCCAAGCAGGACCTAATTCACCCCTCCACTTT.

The chain carries TRBV28 and TRBJ1-6; D is uncertain. Trimming took off 6 bases at V and 7 bases at J, with 13 bases between the two ends. CDR1 MDHEN and CDR2 SYDVKM come from the germline V gene. The CDR3 length is 14 residues. In DNA form, the CDR3 reads TGTGCCAGCAGCGTGACGGTGCTGAATTCACCCCTCCACTTT. This translates into CASSVTVLNSPLHF. Using reference TRBV28 and TRBJ1-6 for the parts outside the CDR3, the full variable domain is DVKVTQSSRYLVKRTGEKVFLECVQDMDHENMFWYRQDPGLGLRLIYFSYDVKMKEKGDIPEGYSVSREKKERFSLILESASTNQTSMYLCASSVTVLNSPLHFGNGTRLTVT.

This chain links TRBV19 with TRBJ2-7; TRBD2 matches 8 bases. Trimming took 5 bases from V and 2 from J; bases not matched to a gene: 11. This CDR3 has 16 residues. Germline V CDR1 and CDR2: LNHDA, SQIVND (reference sequence). Here the CDR3 reads CASSPYASGGTYEQYF. In DNA form, the CDR3 reads TGTGCCAGTAGTCCTTATGCAAGCGGGGGAACCTACGAGCAGTACTTC.

The chain links TRBV12-3 or TRBV12-4 to TRBJ2-7; the D gene is possibly TRBD1 (7 bases). CDR3 length equals 14 residues. The V end lost 5 bases, the J end lost 6 bases, and 17 bases lay between the germline ends. CDR3 sequence: CASSTRQGSGEQYV. The CDR3 DNA sequence: TGTGCCAGCAGTACGAGACAGGGTAGCGGCGAGCAGTACGTC.

This clonotype occurred many times. The chain carries TRBV19 and TRBJ2-1, with 8 bases lining up with TRBD2. J gave up 0 bases and V 2 bases, and 12 bases lay outside the gene matches. CDR1 and CDR2 from the germline V gene are LNHDA and SQIVND (reference sequence). The CDR3 runs to 19 residues. CDR3 nucleotides: TGTGCCAGTAGTATAAGTGGTAGCGGGGCGGGCGTCTCCTACAATGAGCAGTTCTTC. Translating gives CASSISGSGAGVSYNEQFF.

The chain is built from TRBV6-5 and TRBJ1-6; possibly TRBD1 for D (5 bases). This CDR3 comprises 15 residues. Trimming removed 4 bases at V and 6 bases at J, with 13 bases between. Germline lookup yields CDR1 MNHEY and CDR2 SVGAGI. CDR3 loop: CASSSLRQGNSPLHF. CDR3 coding DNA: TGTGCCAGCAGTTCCCTCCGGCAGGGTAATTCACCCCTCCACTTT.

The J gene is TRBJ2-2, the V gene TRBV2; D is undetermined. V lost 3 bases and J 3 bases, leaving 11 bases between the germline ends. The germline CDR1 and CDR2 sequences are SNHLY and FYNNEI. This CDR3 spans 15 amino acids. The CDR3, as DNA: TGTGCCAGCAGTGACCAACACTCCTACACCGGGGAGCTGTTTTTT. It encodes CASSDQHSYTGELFF.